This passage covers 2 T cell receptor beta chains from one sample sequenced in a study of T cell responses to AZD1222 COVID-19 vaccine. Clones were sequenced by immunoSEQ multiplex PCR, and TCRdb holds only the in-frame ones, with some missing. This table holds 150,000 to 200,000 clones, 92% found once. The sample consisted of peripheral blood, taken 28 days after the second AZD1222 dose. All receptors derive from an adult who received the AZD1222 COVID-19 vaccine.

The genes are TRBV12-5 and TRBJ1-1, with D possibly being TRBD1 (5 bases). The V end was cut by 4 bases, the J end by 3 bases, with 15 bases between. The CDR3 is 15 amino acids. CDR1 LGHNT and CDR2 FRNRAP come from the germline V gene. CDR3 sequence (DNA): TGTGCTAGTGGTTGGGGGTGGGGCGCGGACACTGAAGCTTTCTTT. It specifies CASGWGWGADTEAFF.

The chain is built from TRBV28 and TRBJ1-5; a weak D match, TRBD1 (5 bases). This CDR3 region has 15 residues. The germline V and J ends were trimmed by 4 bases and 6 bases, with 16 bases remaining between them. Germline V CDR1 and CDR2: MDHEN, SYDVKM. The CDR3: CASSSPGRVGQPQHF. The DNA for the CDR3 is TGTGCCAGCAGTTCCCCGGGCAGGGTCGGTCAGCCCCAGCATTTT.